These T cell receptor beta chains were read from a single sample in a study of blood T cell repertoires in COVID-19. Sequencing used immunoSEQ multiplex PCR; TCRdb keeps in-frame clones, though not all of them. This sample yields about 230,000 clones, of which 84% are seen a single time; under 2.5% belongs to the top ten. Specimen: peripheral blood. All receptors derive from a man aged 35 to 55 who had recovered from COVID-19. Both conserved end residues are part of each CDR3. The D gene is left open where the match is weak. Not all rows give a size; the values are once, few, many and, for expanded clones, a class.

D gene	V gene	clone size	J gene	CDR3 protein	CDR3 DNA
TRBD2	TRBV24-1	-	TRBJ2-7	CATSRLAGPSYEQYF	TGTGCCACCAGTCGACTAGCGGGGCCTTCCTACGAGCAGTACTTC
-	TRBV6-2/TRBV6-3	-	TRBJ2-3	CASSYSLGGSTDTQYF	TGTGCCAGCAGTTACTCGCTCGGAGGTAGCACAGATACGCAGTATTTT
-	TRBV7-2	-	TRBJ2-2	CASSIKPGSTGELFF	TGTGCCAGCAGCATAAAACCGGGGTCCACCGGGGAGCTGTTTTTT
-	TRBV7-9	-	TRBJ2-3	CASSQGLSLAADTQYF	TGTGCCAGCAGCCAAGGACTCTCTTTAGCCGCAGATACGCAGTATTTT
-	TRBV4-3	-	TRBJ2-5	CASSQEIVQETQYF	TGCGCCAGCAGCCAAGAAATAGTACAAGAGACCCAGTACTTC
-	TRBV7-2	-	TRBJ2-1	CASSPGPSSYNEQFF	TGTGCCAGCAGCCCCGGTCCGAGCTCCTACAATGAGCAGTTCTTC
TRBD1	TRBV2	-	TRBJ1-2	CASRPTGLLEGYGYTF	TGTGCCAGCAGGCCGACAGGGCTCTTAGAAGGCTATGGCTACACCTTC
TRBD1	TRBV7-7	-	TRBJ2-7	CASSARQGSSYEQYF	TGTGCTAGCAGCGCACGACAGGGGAGCTCCTACGAGCAGTACTTC
-	TRBV30	-	TRBJ1-1	CAWSDYRTRGTEAFF	TGTGCCTGGAGTGATTACCGGACAAGAGGCACTGAAGCTTTCTTT
TRBD2	TRBV5-5	-	TRBJ2-1	CASRPTPSGTAEQFF	TGTGCCAGCAGGCCCACCCCCAGCGGGACGGCTGAGCAGTTCTTC
TRBD2	TRBV27	-	TRBJ2-3	CASSLFPSGTDTQYF	TGTGCCAGCAGTTTATTCCCTAGCGGGACAGATACGCAGTATTTT
TRBD1	TRBV25-1	-	TRBJ2-3	CASRAGTDSTDTQYF	TGTGCCAGCAGAGCCGGGACAGATAGCACAGATACGCAGTATTTT
TRBD1	TRBV7-2	-	TRBJ1-1	CATLGQGNTEAFF	TGTGCCACCCTGGGACAGGGGAACACTGAAGCTTTCTTT
-	TRBV5-6	once	TRBJ2-6	CASSLGGTEVLTF	TGTGCCAGCAGCCTGGGGGGGACAGAAGTCCTGACTTTC
-	TRBV19	-	TRBJ1-4	CASTLRGTNEKLFF	TGTGCCAGTACTTTAAGGGGGACTAATGAAAAACTGTTTTTT
-	TRBV5-4	-	TRBJ1-5	CASSFGSNQPQHF	TGTGCCAGCAGCTTCGGTAGCAATCAGCCCCAGCATTTT
TRBD2	TRBV30	-	TRBJ2-3	CAWDRTSGPRLADTQYF	TGTGCCTGGGATCGGACTAGCGGCCCCAGGCTCGCAGATACGCAGTATTTT
TRBD1	TRBV10-3	-	TRBJ1-1	CAISESWKGAWRGTEAFF	TGTGCCATCAGTGAGTCGTGGAAGGGGGCATGGCGAGGAACTGAAGCTTTCTTT
TRBD2	TRBV7-2	-	TRBJ2-3	CASSPGLGGTDTQYF	TGTGCCAGCAGCCCGGGACTAGGGGGCACAGATACGCAGTATTTT
TRBD1	TRBV5-4	-	TRBJ1-6	CASSLQGESYSPLHF	TGTGCCAGCAGTTTACAGGGGGAGAGCTATTCACCCCTCCACTTT
-	TRBV12-3/TRBV12-4	-	TRBJ2-5	CASSTRQETQYF	TGTGCCAGCAGTACGAGACAAGAGACCCAGTACTTC
-	TRBV4-3	-	TRBJ2-1	CASSQGILFSYNEQFF	TGCGCCAGCAGCCAAGGTATACTTTTCTCCTACAATGAGCAGTTCTTC
-	TRBV5-1	-	TRBJ2-1	CASSNRAYNEQFF	TGCGCCAGCAGCAACCGGGCCTACAATGAGCAGTTCTTC
TRBD1	TRBV7-9	-	TRBJ1-2	CASSLGQGSWNGYTF	TGTGCCAGCAGCTTAGGACAGGGGTCTTGGAATGGCTACACCTTC
-	TRBV5-6	-	TRBJ1-2	CASLRVSAATGGYTF	TGTGCCAGCCTCAGGGTGTCGGCGGCAACGGGTGGCTACACCTTC
TRBD2	TRBV30	-	TRBJ2-5	CAWSGLAGQETQYF	TGTGCCTGGAGCGGACTAGCGGGACAAGAGACCCAGTACTTC
TRBD2	TRBV7-8	-	TRBJ2-1	CASSITRTSVGPNQFF	TGTGCCAGCAGTATTACTCGGACTAGCGTGGGCCCAAATCAGTTCTTC
TRBD1	TRBV29-1	-	TRBJ1-4	CSVGTGGYNEKLFF	TGCAGCGTTGGGACAGGGGGCTATAATGAAAAACTGTTTTTT
-	TRBV4-3	-	TRBJ2-2	CASSQWRGEELFF	TGCGCCAGCAGCCAATGGCGCGGGGAGGAGCTGTTTTTT
-	TRBV10-3	-	TRBJ2-1	CAIGNRATLNEQFF	TGTGCCATCGGGAACAGGGCCACCCTAAATGAGCAGTTCTTC
-	TRBV18	few	TRBJ2-2	CASSPRRGPYAGELFF	TGTGCCAGCTCACCACGGAGGGGGCCGTATGCCGGGGAGCTGTTTTTT
-	TRBV18	-	TRBJ2-1	CASGSRENYNEQFF	TGTGCCAGCGGGTCTCGGGAGAACTACAATGAGCAGTTCTTC
-	TRBV7-9	once	TRBJ1-3	CASSLDNGNTIYF	TGTGCCAGCAGCTTGGACAATGGAAACACCATATATTTT
TRBD1	TRBV12-5	-	TRBJ2-2	CASGLVYSGQGKTGELFF	TGTGCTAGTGGTTTGGTTTATTCGGGACAGGGGAAAACCGGGGAGCTGTTTTTT
-	TRBV5-4	-	TRBJ1-1	CASSRTGTEAFF	TGTGCCAGCAGCAGAACGGGCACTGAAGCTTTCTTT
TRBD2	TRBV7-9	-	TRBJ2-5	CASSVTSAQETQYF	TGTGCCAGCAGCGTTACTAGCGCCCAAGAGACCCAGTACTTC
-	TRBV6-5	-	TRBJ2-3	CASERGGDTQYF	TGTGCCAGCGAACGAGGGGGAGATACGCAGTATTTT
-	TRBV7-2	-	TRBJ2-1	CASSLVPAGINEQFF	TGTGCCAGCAGCTTAGTCCCGGCAGGGATCAATGAGCAGTTCTTC
TRBD2	TRBV9	once	TRBJ2-7	CASSVASLAGIYEQYF	TGTGCCAGCAGCGTAGCTTCCCTAGCGGGTATCTACGAGCAGTACTTC
-	TRBV19	few	TRBJ1-5	CASSITPEPQHF	TGTGCCAGTAGTATAACCCCGGAGCCCCAGCATTTT
TRBD1	TRBV11-2	-	TRBJ2-2	CASSRRDRVNTGELFF	TGTGCCAGCAGCCGCCGGGACAGGGTAAACACCGGGGAGCTGTTTTTT
TRBD1	TRBV18	-	TRBJ2-1	CASSPVTGGNEQFF	TGTGCCAGCTCACCAGTAACAGGGGGGAATGAGCAGTTCTTC
TRBD1	TRBV3-1/TRBV3-2	-	TRBJ1-1	CASSRRDSMNTEAFF	TGTGCCAGCAGCCGGAGGGACAGCATGAACACTGAAGCTTTCTTT
TRBD1	TRBV4-3	-	TRBJ1-4	CASSQVLGRDRKLFF	TGCGCCAGCAGCCAAGTACTCGGCCGGGACAGAAAACTGTTTTTT
-	TRBV7-9	-	TRBJ2-1	CASSLARLEAEQFF	TGTGCCAGCAGCTTAGCGAGACTAGAGGCTGAGCAGTTCTTC